This is a list of T cell receptor beta chains from one sample in a study of somatic mutations in cytotoxic T cells in rheumatoid arthritis. Measured with immunoSEQ multiplex PCR; TCRdb has only the in-frame clones, and not every one. The table records under 20,000 clones, around three quarters of them present only once. The sample consisted of CD8+ T cells sorted from blood. These receptor sequences come from an adult with rheumatoid arthritis. CDR3s include the opening cysteine and the closing phenylalanine or tryptophan. The D gene is left open where the match is weak. Clone size appears in some rows only: once, few, many, or a class for an expanded clone.

NA	TRBV2	TRBD1	TRBJ1-2	TGTGCCAGCCGGGACAGATCATATGGCTACACCTTC	CASRDRSYGYTF
NA	TRBV6-5	NA	TRBJ1-2	TGTGCCAGCAGCCAAGGACCAACTCGGGGCTACACCTTC	CASSQGPTRGYTF
NA	TRBV6-1	TRBD2	TRBJ2-3	TGTGCCAGCAGTGAATGGGCCAGCGGGGGGGCCGGAGATACGCAGTATTTT	CASSEWASGGAGDTQYF
NA	TRBV7-9	NA	TRBJ2-5	TGTGCCAGCAGCTCAGCTGCCTCCCCGGCGGGGGAGACCCAGTACTTC	CASSSAASPAGETQYF
NA	TRBV30	NA	TRBJ1-1	TGTGCCTGGAGTCAGGGAGGGGCCACTGAAGCTTTCTTT	CAWSQGGATEAFF
NA	TRBV21-1	NA	TRBJ1-5	TGTGCCAGCAGCAAGGGACAGCCCCAGCATTTT	CASSKGQPQHF
NA	TRBV30	TRBD2	TRBJ2-3	TGTGCCTGGAGTAGCGGGGACACGCAGTATTTT	CAWSSGDTQYF
NA	TRBV4-1	NA	TRBJ2-7	TGCGCCAGCAGCCAACCCCGAGGCTACGAGCAGTACTTC	CASSQPRGYEQYF
few	TRBV4-1	TRBD1	TRBJ2-7	TGCGCCAGCAGCCATCCGGGACAGGGATCGCAGTACTTC	CASSHPGQGSQYF
NA	TRBV19	NA	TRBJ2-6	TGTGCCAGTAGTGCAATCTGGGCCTCAGCCCCCTCTGGGGCCAACGTCCTGACTTTC	CASSAIWASAPSGANVLTF
NA	TRBV6-1	NA	TRBJ2-6	TGTGCCAGCCGAACTGGGGCCAACGTCCTGACTTTC	CASRTGANVLTF
NA	TRBV4-1	TRBD2	TRBJ2-1	TGCGCCAGCAGCCACCTCGGGACTAGTAATGAGCAGTTCTTC	CASSHLGTSNEQFF
NA	TRBV27	NA	TRBJ2-7	TGTGCCAGCAGTCTGACAGGCGGAGGGCGCCCCGAGCAGTACTTC	CASSLTGGGRPEQYF
few	TRBV30	NA	TRBJ1-1	TGTGCCTGGAGTTTACAGAGACACACTGAAGCTTTCTTT	CAWSLQRHTEAFF
NA	TRBV4-2	TRBD2	TRBJ2-2	TGTGCCAGCAGCCAGCGGGGGGGCCTAACCGGGGAGCTGTTTTTT	CASSQRGGLTGELFF
NA	TRBV6-4	NA	TRBJ2-5	TGTGCCAGGGACACACGGGAGACCCAGTACTTC	CARDTRETQYF
NA	TRBV6-5	NA	TRBJ1-2	TGTGCCAGCAGTTACGGCCGACCCCCCCTGGGCTACACCTTC	CASSYGRPPLGYTF
few	TRBV4-1	NA	TRBJ1-1	TGCGCCAGCAGCCAAGCGGCTGGAGCCACTGAAGCTTTCTTT	CASSQAAGATEAFF
NA	TRBV13	TRBD2	TRBJ2-1	TGTGCCAGCAGCTCTGGGGAGGGGTCGTACAATGAGCAGTTCTTC	CASSSGEGSYNEQFF
NA	TRBV5-5	NA	TRBJ2-3	TGTGCCAGCAGCTTGGAACCAGATACGCAGTATTTT	CASSLEPDTQYF
NA	TRBV6-5	NA	TRBJ2-1	TGTGCCAGCAGTTTTACGGGGGGCCCCTACAATGAGCAGTTCTTC	CASSFTGGPYNEQFF
NA	TRBV7-3	TRBD2	TRBJ2-5	TGTGCCAGCAGTCCGGGGGGTTGGGAGACCCAGTACTTC	CASSPGGWETQYF
NA	TRBV12-5	NA	TRBJ1-1	TGTGCTAGTGGTTTCGACATCGGGGACACTGAAGCTTTCTTT	CASGFDIGDTEAFF
NA	TRBV11-2	TRBD1	TRBJ2-7	TGTGCCAGCAGCCCAGGGACAGGGCCCTACGAGCAGTACTTC	CASSPGTGPYEQYF
NA	TRBV10-3	TRBD1	TRBJ1-1	TGTGCCATCAGTGATGTGCAGGGGGCCTCTGAAGCTTTCTTT	CAISDVQGASEAFF
NA	TRBV9	NA	TRBJ1-4	TGTGCCAGCAGCGTCTCCGGGACGGGATATGAAAAACTGTTTTTT	CASSVSGTGYEKLFF
NA	TRBV12-5	NA	TRBJ1-5	TGTGCTAGTGGCCAGGATCAGCCCCAGCATTTT	CASGQDQPQHF
NA	TRBV20-1	NA	TRBJ2-7	TGCAGTGCCAAGGAGAACTACGAGCAGTACTTC	CSAKENYEQYF
NA	TRBV5-1	NA	TRBJ1-1	TGCGCCAGCAGCTCTGGGGGGAATGAAGCTTTCTTT	CASSSGGNEAFF
once	TRBV30	NA	TRBJ2-2	TGTGCCTGGAGTGCAACCGGGGAGCTGTTTTTT	CAWSATGELFF